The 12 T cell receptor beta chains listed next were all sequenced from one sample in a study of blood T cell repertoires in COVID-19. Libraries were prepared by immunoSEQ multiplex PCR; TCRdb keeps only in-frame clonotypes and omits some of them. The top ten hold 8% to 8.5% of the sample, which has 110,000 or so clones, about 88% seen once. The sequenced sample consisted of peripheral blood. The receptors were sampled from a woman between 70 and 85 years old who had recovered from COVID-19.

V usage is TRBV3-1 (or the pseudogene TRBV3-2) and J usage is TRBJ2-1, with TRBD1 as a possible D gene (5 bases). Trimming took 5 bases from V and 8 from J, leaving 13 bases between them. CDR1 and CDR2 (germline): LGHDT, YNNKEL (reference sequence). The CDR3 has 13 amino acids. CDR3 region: CASSWGLEDEQFF. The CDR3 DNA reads TGTGCCAGCAGCTGGGGCCTAGAGGATGAGCAGTTCTTC.

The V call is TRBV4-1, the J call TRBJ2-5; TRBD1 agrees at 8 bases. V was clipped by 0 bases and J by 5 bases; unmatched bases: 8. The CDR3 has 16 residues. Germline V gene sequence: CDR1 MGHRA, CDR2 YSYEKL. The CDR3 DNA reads TGCGCCAGCAGCCAAGATCGGCAGGGGGCTTGGGAGACCCAGTACTTC. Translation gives CASSQDRQGAWETQYF.

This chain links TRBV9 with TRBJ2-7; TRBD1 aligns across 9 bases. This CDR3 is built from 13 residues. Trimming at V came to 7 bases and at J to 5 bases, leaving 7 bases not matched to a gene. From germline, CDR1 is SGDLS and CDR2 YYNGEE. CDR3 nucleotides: TGTGCCAGCCTCCGGACAGGGGACCACGAGCAGTACTTC. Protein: CASLRTGDHEQYF.

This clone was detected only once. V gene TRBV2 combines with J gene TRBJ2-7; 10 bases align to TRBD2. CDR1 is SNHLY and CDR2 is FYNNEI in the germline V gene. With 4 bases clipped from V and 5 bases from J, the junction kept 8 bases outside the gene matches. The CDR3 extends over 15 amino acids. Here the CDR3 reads CASSASAGGADEQYF. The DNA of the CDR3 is TGTGCCAGCAGTGCGTCAGCGGGGGGGGCGGACGAGCAGTACTTC.

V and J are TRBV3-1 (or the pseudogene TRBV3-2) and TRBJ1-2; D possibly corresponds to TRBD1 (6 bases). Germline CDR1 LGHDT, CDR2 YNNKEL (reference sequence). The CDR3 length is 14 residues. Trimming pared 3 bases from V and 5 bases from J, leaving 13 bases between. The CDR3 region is CASSHPTGTYGYTF. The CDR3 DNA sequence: TGTGCCAGCAGCCACCCGACCGGGACATATGGCTACACCTTC.

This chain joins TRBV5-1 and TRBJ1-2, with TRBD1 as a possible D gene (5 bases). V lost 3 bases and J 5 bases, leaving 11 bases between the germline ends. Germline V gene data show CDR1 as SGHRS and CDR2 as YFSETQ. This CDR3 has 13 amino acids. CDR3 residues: CASSSLDSYGYTF. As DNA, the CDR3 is TGCGCCAGCAGCTCCCTAGACAGTTATGGCTACACCTTC.

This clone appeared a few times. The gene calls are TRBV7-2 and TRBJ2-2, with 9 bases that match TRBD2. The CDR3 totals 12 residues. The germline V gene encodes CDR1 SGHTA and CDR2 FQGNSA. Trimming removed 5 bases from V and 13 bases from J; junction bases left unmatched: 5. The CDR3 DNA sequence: TGTGCCAGCAGCCCCAGCGGGGGGCTGCTGTTTTTT. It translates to CASSPSGGLLFF.

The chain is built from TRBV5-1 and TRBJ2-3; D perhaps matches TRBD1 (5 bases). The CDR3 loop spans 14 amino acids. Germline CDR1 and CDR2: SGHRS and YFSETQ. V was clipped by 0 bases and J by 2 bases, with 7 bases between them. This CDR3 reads CASSLVGATDTQYF. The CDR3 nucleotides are TGCGCCAGCAGCTTGGTTGGGGCCACAGATACGCAGTATTTT.

This chain's CDR3 is CASSGVGAVQYF. CDR3 nucleotides: TGTGCCAGCAGCGGGGTGGGGGCAGTCCAGTACTTC. The chain employs TRBV9 and TRBJ2-5; D might be TRBD1 (6 bases). The V gene lost 3 bases and the J gene lost 10 bases, with 13 bases spanning the gap. This CDR3 comprises 12 residues. The V gene's germline CDR1 is SGDLS and CDR2 YYNGEE.

The CDR3 loop is CASSIGGDPYEQYF. CDR3 DNA: TGTGCCAGCAGCATCGGCGGGGACCCCTACGAGCAGTACTTC. The J gene is TRBJ2-7, the V gene TRBV3-1 (or the pseudogene TRBV3-2); TRBD2 is a possible D gene (6 bases). Trimming removed 5 bases from V and 2 bases from J, with 13 bases in between. Germline V gene data show CDR1 as LGHDT and CDR2 as YNNKEL (reference sequence). The CDR3 consists of 14 residues.

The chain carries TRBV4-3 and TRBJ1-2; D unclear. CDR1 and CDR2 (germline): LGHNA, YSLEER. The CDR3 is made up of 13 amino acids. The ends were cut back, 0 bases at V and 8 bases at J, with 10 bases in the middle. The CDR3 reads CASSQEWGGGYTF. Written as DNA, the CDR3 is TGCGCCAGCAGCCAAGAATGGGGAGGAGGCTACACCTTC.

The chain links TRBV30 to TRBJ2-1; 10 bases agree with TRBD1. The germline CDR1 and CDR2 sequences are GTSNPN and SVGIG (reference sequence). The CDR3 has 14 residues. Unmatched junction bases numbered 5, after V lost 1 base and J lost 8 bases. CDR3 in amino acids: CAWSDGDRGYEQFF. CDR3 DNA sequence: TGTGCCTGGAGTGATGGGGACAGGGGTTATGAGCAGTTCTTC.